This TCR beta chain was sequenced during a study of blood T cell repertoires in COVID-19. Across the whole study: The United States, Italy and Spain were the sources of the acute and convalescent COVID-19 samples. PBMCs, B-cell-depleted T cells, or T cells provided the cDNA or gDNA that made up the material.

As processed by the authors: Nucleated cell counts were estimated from reference gene primer amplification. The protocol was immunoSEQ multiplex PCR, while the TCRdb copy is restricted to in-frame clones and leaves out a portion. D and trimming were read from the DNA, whereas the V and J calls and clone size are those reported in that table. The sample has around 170,000 clones, 83% seen once. Germline CDR1 and CDR2: MNHEY and SVGAGI. The CDR3 runs to 15 residues. The ends were cut back, 0 bases at V and 5 bases at J, with 13 bases in the middle. This rearrangement joins TRBV6-5 to TRBJ2-5; D call uncertain. The specimen sequenced was peripheral blood. The receptor's source is a human donor in a cohort sampled during active COVID-19. CDR3 sequence reads: CASSYSPGKRETQYF. As DNA, the CDR3 is TGTGCCAGCAGTTACTCGCCAGGAAAAAGGGAGACCCAGTACTTC.